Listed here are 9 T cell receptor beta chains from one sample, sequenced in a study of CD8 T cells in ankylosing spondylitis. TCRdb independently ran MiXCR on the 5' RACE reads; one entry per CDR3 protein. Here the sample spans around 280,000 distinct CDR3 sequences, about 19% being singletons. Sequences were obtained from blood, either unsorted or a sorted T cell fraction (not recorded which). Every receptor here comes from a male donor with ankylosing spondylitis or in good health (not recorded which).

The CDR3 is CASSPWSSGNTIYF. For the CDR3, the DNA is TGTGCCAGCTCACCCTGGTCCTCTGGAAACACCATATATTTT. This chain joins TRBV18 and TRBJ1-3; no definite D call. The germline gives CDR1 KGHSH, CDR2 LQKENI. The CDR3 totals 14 residues. V was pared by 3 bases and J by 0 bases, with 6 bases between. Full variable domain (missing parts from reference TRBV18 and TRBJ1-3): NAGVMQNPRHLVRRRGQEARLRCSPMKGHSHVYWYRQLPEEGLKFMVYLQKENIIDESGMPKERFSAEFPKEGPSILRIQQVVRGDSAAYFCASSPWSSGNTIYFGEGSWLTVV.

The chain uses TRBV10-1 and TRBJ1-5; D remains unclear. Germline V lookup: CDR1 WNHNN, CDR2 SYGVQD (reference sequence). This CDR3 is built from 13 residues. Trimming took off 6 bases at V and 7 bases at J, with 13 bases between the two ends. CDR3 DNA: TGCGCCAGCAGCAACCAACTAGGGCAGCCCCAGCATTTT. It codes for CASSNQLGQPQHF.

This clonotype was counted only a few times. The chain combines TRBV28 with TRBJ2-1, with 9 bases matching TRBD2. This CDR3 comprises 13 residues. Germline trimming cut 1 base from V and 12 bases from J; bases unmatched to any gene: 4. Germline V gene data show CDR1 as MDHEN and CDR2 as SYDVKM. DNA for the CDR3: TGTGCCAGCAGTTTATCCCAGCGGGGGGCGCAGTTCTTC. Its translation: CASSLSQRGAQFF.

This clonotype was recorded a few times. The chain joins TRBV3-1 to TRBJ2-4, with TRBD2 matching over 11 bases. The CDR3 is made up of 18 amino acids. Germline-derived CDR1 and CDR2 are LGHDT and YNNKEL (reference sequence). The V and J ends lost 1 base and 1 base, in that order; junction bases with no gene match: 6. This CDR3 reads CASSQVVAGGSAKNIQYF. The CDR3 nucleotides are TGTGCCAGCAGCCAAGTGGTAGCGGGGGGGTCGGCCAAAAACATTCAGTACTTC.

The CDR3 sequence: CASSQVGGGDTQYF. The CDR3 DNA reads as TGTGCCAGCAGCCAAGTCGGGGGGGGAGATACGCAGTATTTT. The chain carries TRBV4-2 and TRBJ2-3, with 8 bases identical to TRBD2. The trim removed 1 base at V and 5 bases at J, leaving 2 bases unmatched. Germline CDR1 reads LGHNA; CDR2 reads YNFKEQ. The CDR3 is 14 residues long.

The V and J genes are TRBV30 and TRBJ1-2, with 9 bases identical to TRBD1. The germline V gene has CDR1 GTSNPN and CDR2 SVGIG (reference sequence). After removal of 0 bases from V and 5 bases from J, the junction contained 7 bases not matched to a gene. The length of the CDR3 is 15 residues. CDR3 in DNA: TGTGCCTGGAGTGTACTGGGACAGGGAATGTATGGCTACACCTTC. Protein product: CAWSVLGQGMYGYTF.

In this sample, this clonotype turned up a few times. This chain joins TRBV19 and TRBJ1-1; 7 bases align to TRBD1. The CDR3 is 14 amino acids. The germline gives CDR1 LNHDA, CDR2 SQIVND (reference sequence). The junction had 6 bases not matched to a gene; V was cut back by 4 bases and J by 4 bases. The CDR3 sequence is CASSTRTGGTEAFF. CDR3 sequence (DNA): TGTGCCAGTAGTACCCGGACAGGAGGCACTGAAGCTTTCTTT.

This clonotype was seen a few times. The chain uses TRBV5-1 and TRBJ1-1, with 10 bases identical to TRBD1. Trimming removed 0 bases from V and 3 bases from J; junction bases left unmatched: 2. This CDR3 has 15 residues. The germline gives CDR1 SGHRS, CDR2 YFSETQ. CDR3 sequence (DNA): TGCGCCAGCAGCTTGGGGACAGGGGGGGACACTGAAGCTTTCTTT. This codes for CASSLGTGGDTEAFF.

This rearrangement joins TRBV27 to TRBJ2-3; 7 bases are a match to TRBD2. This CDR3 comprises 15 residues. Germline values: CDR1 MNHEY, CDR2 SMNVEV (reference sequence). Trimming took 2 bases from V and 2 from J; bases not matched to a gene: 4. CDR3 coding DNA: TGTGCCAGCAGTTTAGTGGCGGGAGCCACAGATACGCAGTATTTT. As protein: CASSLVAGATDTQYF.